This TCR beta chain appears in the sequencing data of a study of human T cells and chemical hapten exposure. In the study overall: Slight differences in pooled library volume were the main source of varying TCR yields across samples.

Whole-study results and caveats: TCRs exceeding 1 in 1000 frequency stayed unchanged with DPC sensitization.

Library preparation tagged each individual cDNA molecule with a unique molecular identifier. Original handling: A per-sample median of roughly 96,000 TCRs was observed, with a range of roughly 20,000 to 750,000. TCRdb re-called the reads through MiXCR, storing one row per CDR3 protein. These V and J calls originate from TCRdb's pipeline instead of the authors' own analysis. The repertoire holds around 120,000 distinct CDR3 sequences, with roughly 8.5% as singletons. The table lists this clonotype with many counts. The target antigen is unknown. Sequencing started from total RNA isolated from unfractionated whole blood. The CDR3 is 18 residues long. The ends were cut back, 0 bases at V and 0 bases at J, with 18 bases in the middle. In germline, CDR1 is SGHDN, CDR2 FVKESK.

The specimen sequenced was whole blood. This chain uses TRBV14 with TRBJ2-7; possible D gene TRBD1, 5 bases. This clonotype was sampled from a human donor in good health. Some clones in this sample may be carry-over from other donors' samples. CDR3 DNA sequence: TGTGCCAGCAGCCAAGATTGGATAGAAGGGGTCATCTCCTACGAGCAGTACTTC. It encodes CASSQDWIEGVISYEQYF.